A selection of T cell receptor beta chains follows, all from one sample in a study of T cells after yellow fever vaccination. TCRdb itself ran the 5' RACE reads through MiXCR, one entry per CDR3 protein. This table holds more than 300,000 distinct CDR3 sequences, approximately 7% found once. The material was PBMCs, obtained more than 35 days after the first yellow fever vaccination. Source of these receptors: a man in his late teens or twenties who received the YFV17D yellow fever vaccine. Both conserved end residues are part of each CDR3. The order of the fields is D gene, V gene, clone size, J gene, CDR3 protein, CDR3 DNA. The D gene is left open where the match is weak. Rows may omit the clone size; those that give it use once, few, many or a size class.

-	TRBV7-2	-	TRBJ2-1	CASSWLISGEQFF	TGTGCCAGCAGCTGGCTGATTAGCGGTGAGCAGTTCTTC
-	TRBV12-3/TRBV12-4	many	TRBJ1-1	CASSPGVGTTEAFF	TGTGCCAGCAGTCCGGGTGTGGGAACCACTGAAGCTTTCTTT
TRBD1	TRBV18	-	TRBJ2-5	CASSPDRIQYQETQYF	TGTGCCAGCTCCCCGGACAGGATCCAGTACCAAGAGACCCAGTACTTC
-	TRBV7-2	few	TRBJ1-5	CASSLGSPPEPQHF	TGTGCCAGCAGCTTAGGGAGTCCCCCGGAACCCCAGCATTTT
-	TRBV19	-	TRBJ2-1	CASTGASYNEQFF	TGTGCCAGTACAGGGGCTTCTTACAATGAGCAGTTCTTC
TRBD1	TRBV4-1	-	TRBJ2-2	CASSRNLGDRGRGELFF	TGCGCCAGCAGCCGTAACTTAGGGGACAGGGGGCGGGGGGAGCTGTTTTTT
TRBD1	TRBV11-2	many	TRBJ2-7	CASSVRDRRYEQYF	TGTGCCAGCAGCGTCCGGGACAGGAGATACGAGCAGTACTTC
-	TRBV7-9	many	TRBJ2-3	CASSLAAQGDTQYF	TGTGCCAGCAGCTTAGCGGCCCAGGGGGATACGCAGTATTTT
-	TRBV6-4	-	TRBJ2-3	CASSDVTDTQYF	TGTGCCAGCAGTGACGTGACAGATACGCAGTATTTT
-	TRBV5-5	few	TRBJ1-6	CASSANSPQKNSPLHF	TGTGCCAGCAGCGCCAATTCCCCTCAGAAGAATTCACCCCTCCACTTT
-	TRBV9	many	TRBJ1-5	CASSVEGYSGQPQHF	TGTGCCAGCAGCGTGGAGGGGTATTCGGGACAGCCCCAGCATTTT
TRBD1	TRBV6-2/TRBV6-3	many	TRBJ1-6	CASSYSIGQGSSSYNSPLHF	TGTGCCAGCAGTTACTCCATCGGACAGGGAAGTTCATCCTATAATTCACCCCTCCACTTT
-	TRBV10-3	many	TRBJ2-4	CAISEGEIQYF	TGTGCCATCAGTGAGGGAGAAATTCAGTACTTC
TRBD1	TRBV5-6	many	TRBJ1-5	CASSQWDREHYQPQHF	TGTGCCAGCAGCCAATGGGACAGGGAGCACTATCAGCCCCAGCATTTT
-	TRBV7-9	-	TRBJ2-3	CASSLWIDGLSTDTQYF	TGTGCCAGCAGCTTATGGATAGATGGGCTCAGCACAGATACGCAGTATTTT
-	TRBV12-3/TRBV12-4	-	TRBJ1-1	CASSSQGGRAFF	TGTGCCAGCAGTTCTCAAGGGGGTCGGGCTTTCTTT
TRBD2	TRBV12-3/TRBV12-4	few	TRBJ2-7	CASRKGLAGTYEQYF	TGTGCCAGCAGAAAAGGACTAGCGGGGACCTACGAGCAGTACTTC
TRBD1	TRBV5-4	few	TRBJ2-2	CASSSKRQGGTGELFF	TGTGCCAGCAGCTCAAAGAGACAGGGTGGGACCGGGGAGCTGTTTTTT
-	TRBV6-1	-	TRBJ1-5	CATTHSSPGNQPQHF	TGTGCCACCACACATTCTTCGCCAGGCAATCAGCCCCAGCATTTT
-	TRBV11-2	few	TRBJ2-2	CASSPGRSSTGELFF	TGTGCCAGCAGTCCAGGGAGGAGTAGCACCGGGGAGCTGTTTTTT
TRBD1	TRBV20-1	many	TRBJ1-2	CSASDRGGLANYGYTF	TGCAGTGCTTCCGACAGGGGAGGCCTAGCTAACTATGGCTACACCTTC
TRBD2	TRBV5-4	-	TRBJ2-5	CASSFGLAGGNGETQYF	TGTGCCAGCAGTTTTGGACTAGCGGGGGGGAATGGAGAGACCCAGTACTTC
-	TRBV5-1	-	TRBJ1-4	CASSLGPGREDEKLFF	TGCGCCAGCAGCTTGGGGCCGGGGCGCGAAGATGAAAAACTGTTTTTT
-	TRBV4-3	-	TRBJ2-3	CASSQDHGGSTDTQYF	TGCGCCAGCAGCCAAGATCATGGGGGAAGCACAGATACGCAGTATTTT
-	TRBV29-1	few	TRBJ1-1	CSVGLGQAFF	TGCAGCGTTGGCTTGGGGCAAGCTTTCTTT
-	TRBV3-1	few	TRBJ2-3	CASGQVGGADTQYF	TGTGCCAGCGGACAGGTGGGCGGGGCAGATACGCAGTATTTT
-	TRBV5-1	-	TRBJ2-2	CASSWDPGGSTGELFF	TGCGCCAGCAGTTGGGATCCGGGCGGTTCCACCGGGGAGCTGTTTTTT
TRBD2	TRBV12-3/TRBV12-4	many	TRBJ2-3	CASSPGGYRGSTDTQYF	TGTGCCAGCAGTCCGGGGGGATACCGGGGGAGCACAGATACGCAGTATTTT
-	TRBV12-3/TRBV12-4	-	TRBJ1-2	CASTTFGQKNYGYTF	TGTGCCAGCACCACATTCGGACAAAAGAACTATGGCTACACCTTC
-	TRBV7-9	many	TRBJ1-6	CASSSRYNSPLHF	TGTGCCAGCAGCTCTCGGTATAATTCACCCCTCCACTTT
-	TRBV5-1	few	TRBJ1-1	CASSWPPNTEAFF	TGCGCCAGCAGCTGGCCACCGAACACTGAAGCTTTCTTT
TRBD2	TRBV15	few	TRBJ2-1	CATSTHGGGTYNEQFF	TGTGCCACCAGCACCCACGGCGGGGGTACCTACAATGAGCAGTTCTTC
TRBD2	TRBV20-1	few	TRBJ2-3	CSARSIGSSGEGTQYF	TGCAGTGCTAGAAGTATCGGGTCTAGCGGGGAGGGTACGCAGTATTTT
-	TRBV7-2	few	TRBJ2-3	CASSLEVATDTQYF	TGTGCCAGCAGCTTAGAGGTGGCCACAGATACGCAGTATTTT
-	TRBV4-1	many	TRBJ2-1	CASSQVQGGGDEQFF	TGCGCCAGCAGCCAAGTACAGGGAGGTGGGGATGAGCAGTTCTTC
-	TRBV6-6	few	TRBJ1-2	CASSPTGGEGYTF	TGTGCCAGCAGCCCCACAGGAGGTGAAGGCTACACCTTC
TRBD2	TRBV7-9	many	TRBJ2-5	CASSLSGLEVTQYF	TGTGCCAGCAGCTTATCGGGACTAGAGGTGACCCAGTACTTC
TRBD2	TRBV18	once	TRBJ2-1	CASSPGASGGVSYNEQFF	TGTGCCAGCTCACCGGGTGCTAGCGGGGGGGTCTCCTACAATGAGCAGTTCTTC
TRBD1	TRBV6-5	few	TRBJ2-7	CASSYRGQGISYEQYF	TGTGCCAGCAGTTACCGCGGACAGGGGATCTCCTACGAGCAGTACTTC
-	TRBV20-1	-	TRBJ1-2	CSARPEDGYTF	TGCAGTGCTAGACCGGAAGATGGCTACACCTTC
-	TRBV7-9	many	TRBJ1-2	CASSPNYDGYTF	TGTGCCAGCAGCCCCAACTACGATGGCTACACCTTC
-	TRBV9	-	TRBJ2-3	CASSAPRGLGTDTQYF	TGTGCCAGCAGCGCTCCCAGGGGATTGGGCACAGATACGCAGTATTTT
-	TRBV15	-	TRBJ2-2	CAMGSRLHSWVLLF	TGTGCCATGGGCTCCAGGCTGCACTCCTGGGTGCTGCTTTTT
-	TRBV27	few	TRBJ1-1	CASSSGGREAFF	TGTGCCAGCAGTTCCGGTGGGAGGGAAGCTTTCTTT
-	TRBV12-3/TRBV12-4	-	TRBJ2-1	CASSPTDYNEQFF	TGTGCCAGCAGTCCCACTGACTACAATGAGCAGTTCTTC
-	TRBV20-1	few	TRBJ1-1	CSARRTGEPFF	TGCAGTGCTAGACGAACGGGGGAGCCTTTCTTT
TRBD2	TRBV18	many	TRBJ2-5	CASSPKAYVVAGKETQYF	TGTGCCAGCTCACCGAAGGCCTACGTGGTAGCGGGGAAAGAGACCCAGTACTTC